This is a list of T cell receptor beta chains from one sample in a study of siplizumab effects on memory and regulatory T cells. Profiled with immunoSEQ multiplex PCR; TCRdb holds only in-frame clones, not every one. The sample lists about 87,000 clones; roughly 89% were seen once. Sequences were obtained from Tregs sorted from blood. Receptors originate from a human donor in good health. The CDR3 runs from the conserved cysteine through the conserved F or W. Fields, in order: CDR3 DNA, CDR3 protein, J gene, V gene, D gene, clone size. The D gene is left open where the match is weak. Expanded clones are given a class, and other clones once, few, many or no size at all.

cdr3_nt: TGCAGCGCGGGGACAGAGATTAACTATGGCTACACCTTC; cdr3_aa: CSAGTEINYGYTF; j_call: TRBJ1-2; v_call: TRBV29-1; d_call: TRBD1; clone_size: .
cdr3_nt: TGTGCCAGCAGTTTCGGGTCTTTACTGTATGGCTACACCTTC; cdr3_aa: CASSFGSLLYGYTF; j_call: TRBJ1-2; v_call: TRBV28; d_call: .; clone_size: once
cdr3_nt: TGCGCCAGCAGCTTGGACCCGTTTTCGGCAAACTCATATGGCTACACCTTC; cdr3_aa: CASSLDPFSANSYGYTF; j_call: TRBJ1-2; v_call: TRBV5-1; d_call: .; clone_size: .
cdr3_nt: TGTGCCAGCGGAGAAGGGGGACTAGCGGGCCAAGAGACCCAGTACTTC; cdr3_aa: CASGEGGLAGQETQYF; j_call: TRBJ2-5; v_call: TRBV28; d_call: TRBD2; clone_size: .
cdr3_nt: TGTGCCAGTACTGACAGGAATTTGGGCTACACCTTC; cdr3_aa: CASTDRNLGYTF; j_call: TRBJ1-2; v_call: TRBV19; d_call: .; clone_size: .
cdr3_nt: TGTGCCAGCGGCGACTGGACATACACTGAAGCTTTCTTT; cdr3_aa: CASGDWTYTEAFF; j_call: TRBJ1-1; v_call: TRBV2; d_call: .; clone_size: .
cdr3_nt: TGTGCCAGCAGCTTGCTGGGATCCCTGAATAATTCACCCCTCCACTTT; cdr3_aa: CASSLLGSLNNSPLHF; j_call: TRBJ1-6; v_call: TRBV5-4; d_call: .; clone_size: .
cdr3_nt: TGTGCCAGCACCGGGTTCCGGGAGACCCAGTACTTC; cdr3_aa: CASTGFRETQYF; j_call: TRBJ2-5; v_call: TRBV2; d_call: .; clone_size: .
cdr3_nt: TGTGCCAGCAGATACACCGTCTGGACGGCTGGTTATGGCTACACCTTC; cdr3_aa: CASRYTVWTAGYGYTF; j_call: TRBJ1-2; v_call: TRBV6-5; d_call: .; clone_size: .
cdr3_nt: TGTGCCAGCAGTTTTAACAGGGGAAGCAATCAGCCCCAGCATTTT; cdr3_aa: CASSFNRGSNQPQHF; j_call: TRBJ1-5; v_call: TRBV28; d_call: TRBD1; clone_size: .
cdr3_nt: TGTGCCAGCAGCTTAGATGGCGGAGTGAGCACCGGGGAGCTGTTTTTT; cdr3_aa: CASSLDGGVSTGELFF; j_call: TRBJ2-2; v_call: TRBV7-2; d_call: .; clone_size: .
cdr3_nt: TGTGCCAGCATGGGGGGCTCCCGTCGTGAGCAGTTCTTC; cdr3_aa: CASMGGSRREQFF; j_call: TRBJ2-1; v_call: TRBV28; d_call: .; clone_size: .
cdr3_nt: TGTGCCAGCAGTGAAGGAGAGACCCAGTACTTC; cdr3_aa: CASSEGETQYF; j_call: TRBJ2-5; v_call: TRBV6-1; d_call: .; clone_size: .
cdr3_nt: TGCGCCAGCAGCGCCGGGACAGAAAGCTACGAGCAGTACTTC; cdr3_aa: CASSAGTESYEQYF; j_call: TRBJ2-7; v_call: TRBV5-1; d_call: TRBD1; clone_size: .
cdr3_nt: TGTGCCAGCAGAGACCAGGGGGGAGATCAGCCCCAGCATTTT; cdr3_aa: CASRDQGGDQPQHF; j_call: TRBJ1-5; v_call: TRBV2; d_call: TRBD1; clone_size: few